The T cell receptor beta chain under discussion was sequenced for a study of cytomegalovirus exposure and HLA in healthy donors. The PCR ran on 60 Vbeta and 13 Jbeta primers. Produced via immunoSEQ multiplex PCR; TCRdb's table is partial and in-frame only. The sample has about 120,000 clones; approximately 78% are singletons. The germline V and J ends were trimmed by 6 bases and 2 bases, with 7 bases remaining between them. This CDR3 is built from 11 residues. Germline CDR1 reads DFQATT; CDR2 reads SNEGSKA (reference sequence). For this clone: Its antigen is still unknown.

Study-level findings and limits: The Asian-associated ancestry cluster reportedly had fewer N-insertions than the approximately 700-donor mean in a later analysis.

The clonotype comes from a woman aged 40 to 50 in good health and CMV-seronegative. The chain employs TRBV20-1 and TRBJ1-1; D is ambiguous. Sequencing used PBMCs. CDR3 coding DNA: TGCAGTGCGATGACTAACACTGAAGCTTTCTTT. This encodes CSAMTNTEAFF.